The clone carrying this T cell receptor (beta chain) was detected ten times or more. Antigen unknown. In germline, CDR1 is MNHEY, CDR2 SMNVEV (reference sequence). CDR3 length equals 13 residues. The V end was cut by 4 bases, the J end by 4 bases, with 11 bases between. This specimen comes from a study of T cells in Graves' hyperthyroidism and ophthalmopathy. The study's findings and limits: Blood also showed most of the thyroid clonotypes that were expanded above 0.001. Ophthalmopathy got predicted by the model a median roughly six months before its onset.

Amplification of TCR beta CDR3 regions used RNA as the template. When the TCR CDR3 underwent first-round RT-PCR, the HTBI primer set was used. Using its own MiXCR run on the multiplex PCR reads, TCRdb lists one record per CDR3 protein. The sample records about 690,000 distinct CDR3 sequences, 15% to 20% being singletons. Patients counted as stable if ophthalmopathy did not develop within 18 months. Patients were aged 18 to 65, had disease duration under 2 months, and had newly diagnosed hyperthyroidism. The sample consisted of blood. This receptor was taken from a middle-aged man with Graves' hyperthyroidism. The gene calls are TRBV27 and TRBJ2-7; D is uncertain. In DNA form, the CDR3 reads TGTGCCAGCAGTTGGGTAGGTAGTTACGAGCAGTACTTC. This gives the protein CASSWVGSYEQYF.